This T cell receptor (beta chain) came from a study of cytomegalovirus exposure and HLA in healthy donors. Whole-study findings and limits: It was confirmed in vitro that a few of the CMV-associated chains were specific for CMV antigens.

The PCR used 60 Vbeta and 13 Jbeta primers. Generated by immunoSEQ multiplex PCR, the TCRdb table keeps only in-frame clones and is missing some. The data show 63,000 or so clones, with roughly 70% seen just once and 5.4% held by the top ten. Note on this clone: Its antigen is unknown.

The receptor was derived from a man aged 45-65 years in good health and CMV-seronegative. Sequencing was carried out using PBMCs.

CDR3 DNA: TGTGCCAGCAGCTTAGATCACCCTCGGGGGGCAAAGGGCTACAATGAGCAGTTCTTC. Protein product: CASSLDHPRGAKGYNEQFF. The gene calls are TRBV11-3 and TRBJ2-1, with a tentative D call TRBD2 (7 bases). From germline, CDR1 is SGHNT and CDR2 YENEEA. V was cut by 0 bases and J by 3 bases, with 21 bases left in between. CDR3 length: 19 residues.